A selection of T cell receptor beta chains follows, all from one sample in a study of blood T cells in healthy people across ages. TCRdb reprocessed the 5' RACE reads with MiXCR, giving one entry per CDR3 protein. The table includes about 670,000 distinct CDR3 sequences, about 43% detected once. The sequenced sample was blood. The source is a man at least 80 years old in good health. The CDR3 runs from the conserved cysteine through the conserved F or W. A D gene is named only where the DNA matches it firmly. Where a row states a size, it is once, few, many or the class of an expanded clone; other rows omit it.

j_call d_call clone_size v_call cdr3_aa cdr3_nt
TRBJ2-4 NA NA TRBV30 CAWSLAKNIQYF TGTGCCTGGAGCCTAGCCAAAAACATTCAGTACTTC
TRBJ2-5 TRBD1 NA TRBV7-2 CASSPSQGAETQYF TGTGCCAGCAGCCCAAGCCAGGGGGCGGAGACCCAGTACTTC
TRBJ2-3 TRBD2 NA TRBV18 CASSPSAGVDTQYF TGTGCCAGCTCACCATCTGCGGGAGTAGATACGCAGTATTTT
TRBJ2-7 TRBD2 NA TRBV5-1 CASSLEASGRTGEQYF TGCGCCAGCAGCTTGGAGGCTAGCGGGAGGACTGGCGAGCAGTACTTC
TRBJ2-7 TRBD2 NA TRBV7-2 CASSLGRGSLDEQYF TGTGCCAGCAGCTTGGGGCGGGGGAGTTTGGATGAGCAGTACTTC
TRBJ2-5 NA NA TRBV12-3/TRBV12-4 CASSPFRWETQYF TGTGCCAGCAGTCCGTTTAGGTGGGAGACCCAGTACTTC
TRBJ2-5 TRBD2 NA TRBV7-6 CASSLGTSGLGYQETQYF TGTGCCAGCAGCTTAGGGACTAGCGGGCTTGGGTACCAAGAGACCCAGTACTTC
TRBJ2-1 TRBD2 many TRBV20-1 CSAYTSGRPWGNEQFF TGCAGTGCGTACACTAGCGGGAGGCCTTGGGGCAATGAGCAGTTCTTC
TRBJ2-5 NA NA TRBV20-1 CSARFAGLRQETQYF TGCAGTGCTAGGTTTGCAGGGTTAAGACAAGAGACCCAGTACTTC
TRBJ2-5 NA NA TRBV9 CASSVRPSSEETQYF TGTGCCAGCAGCGTTCGCCCTTCGTCGGAAGAGACCCAGTACTTC
TRBJ2-1 TRBD2 many TRBV6-2/TRBV6-3 CASSYQRGYNEQFF TGTGCCAGCAGTTATCAGCGGGGTTACAATGAGCAGTTCTTC
TRBJ2-7 NA many TRBV12-3/TRBV12-4 CASSFRYNEQYF TGTGCCAGCAGCTTCAGGTACAATGAGCAGTACTTC
TRBJ2-5 NA many TRBV4-3 CASSQDSARAETQYF TGCGCCAGCAGCCAAGATTCTGCTAGAGCAGAGACCCAGTACTTC
TRBJ2-3 TRBD2 few TRBV5-1 CASSFDSGGPTDTQYF TGCGCCAGCAGCTTCGACTCGGGGGGGCCGACAGATACGCAGTATTTT
TRBJ2-1 NA NA TRBV7-6 CASSSGAQGNEQFF TGTGCCAGCAGCTCAGGGGCTCAAGGAAATGAGCAGTTCTTC
TRBJ2-1 NA NA TRBV15 CATSRDTRNEQFF TGTGCCACCAGCAGAGATACTCGTAATGAGCAGTTCTTC
TRBJ2-3 NA NA TRBV5-1 CASSQDAASTDTQYF TGCGCCAGCAGCCAAGACGCGGCTAGCACAGATACGCAGTATTTT
TRBJ2-2 TRBD1 NA TRBV27 CASSRDRYTGELFF TGTGCCAGCAGTAGGGACAGATACACCGGGGAGCTGTTTTTT
TRBJ2-7 TRBD2 NA TRBV7-2 CASSLTTSGSRNYEQYF TGTGCCAGCAGCTTAACTACTAGCGGGAGCAGAAACTACGAGCAGTACTTC
TRBJ2-5 NA NA TRBV20-1 CSASIGSGETQYF TGCAGTGCTAGTATAGGGTCTGGGGAGACCCAGTACTTC
TRBJ2-2 TRBD1 few TRBV10-1 CASRGRGTGELFF TGCGCCAGCAGGGGCAGGGGGACCGGGGAGCTGTTTTTT
TRBJ2-5 NA NA TRBV6-5 CASSYVDSFQETQYF TGTGCCAGCAGTTACGTTGACAGCTTCCAAGAGACCCAGTACTTC
TRBJ2-1 TRBD1 NA TRBV6-2/TRBV6-3 CASSPSRQGVYEQFF TGTGCCAGCAGCCCATCCCGACAGGGGGTCTATGAGCAGTTCTTC
TRBJ2-5 NA NA TRBV4-2 CASSQERSPQETQYF TGTGCCAGCAGCCAGGAGAGGTCCCCACAAGAGACCCAGTACTTC
TRBJ2-5 TRBD2 once TRBV5-1 CASDFSLAGGNEQYF TGCGCCAGCGACTTCAGCTTAGCGGGAGGGAATGAGCAGTACTTC
TRBJ2-3 NA NA TRBV28 CASSPDESGTQYF TGTGCCAGCAGCCCGGACGAGTCCGGGACGCAGTATTTT
TRBJ2-2 NA NA TRBV7-9 CASSETGLIGELFF TGTGCCAGCAGCGAAACAGGATTGATCGGGGAGCTGTTTTTT
TRBJ2-1 NA NA TRBV2 CASSRSEYNEQFF TGTGCCAGCAGTCGCTCTGAATACAATGAGCAGTTCTTC
TRBJ2-1 TRBD2 NA TRBV7-2 CASSFEGLAGDNEQFF TGTGCCAGCAGCTTCGAGGGACTAGCGGGTGACAATGAGCAGTTCTTC
TRBJ1-5 TRBD1 NA TRBV6-6 CASSSAGQVQPQHF TGTGCCAGCAGTTCTGCAGGACAGGTACAGCCCCAGCATTTT
TRBJ1-2 NA few TRBV5-1 CASSLKGDGYTF TGCGCCAGCAGCTTAAAGGGGGACGGCTACACCTTC
TRBJ2-1 TRBD2 few TRBV6-2/TRBV6-3 CASSYSKVAGGSEQFF TGTGCCAGCAGTTACTCGAAAGTAGCGGGGGGCTCTGAGCAGTTCTTC
TRBJ1-2 TRBD1 NA TRBV7-2 CASSSDRGRNYGYTF TGTGCCAGCAGCTCCGACAGGGGGCGGAACTATGGCTACACCTTC
TRBJ2-3 NA few TRBV7-9 CASSSPQGLATQYF TGTGCCAGCAGCTCTCCCCAGGGGTTAGCTACGCAGTATTTT
TRBJ2-3 TRBD1 few TRBV5-1 CASSNGQGATDTQYF TGCGCCAGCAGCAACGGACAGGGGGCTACAGATACGCAGTATTTT
TRBJ2-1 TRBD2 NA TRBV25-1 CASSEASGSVYEQFF TGTGCCAGCAGTGAGGCGAGCGGGAGTGTGTATGAGCAGTTCTTC
TRBJ2-7 NA NA TRBV12-3/TRBV12-4 CASNPTALSYNEQYF TGTGCCAGCAACCCGACAGCACTGTCCTACAATGAGCAGTACTTC
TRBJ1-1 NA few TRBV29-1 CSVKGLIGWDTEAFF TGCAGCGTTAAGGGGTTGATTGGTTGGGACACTGAAGCTTTCTTT
TRBJ2-5 NA once TRBV18 CASSPQTGTFETQYF TGTGCCAGCTCACCACAGACTGGGACTTTTGAGACCCAGTACTTC
TRBJ2-3 NA NA TRBV20-1 CSAVEQAQGDTQYF TGCAGTGCCGTTGAACAGGCCCAGGGAGATACGCAGTATTTT
TRBJ2-7 TRBD1 few TRBV6-2/TRBV6-3 CASSVGTGVQGEQYF TGTGCCAGCAGTGTCGGGACAGGGGTGCAAGGCGAGCAGTACTTC
TRBJ1-6 TRBD1 few TRBV28 CASSSTGGDSPLHF TGTGCCAGCAGCTCCACAGGGGGCGATTCACCCCTCCACTTT
TRBJ2-7 TRBD1 few TRBV7-2 CASSLTGTGQLEQYF TGTGCCAGCAGCCTAACCGGGACAGGGCAGCTCGAGCAGTACTTC
TRBJ2-3 NA few TRBV7-6 CASRSGASTDTQYF TGTGCCAGCAGATCCGGGGCTAGCACAGATACGCAGTATTTT
TRBJ1-4 NA NA TRBV6-6 CASSGEGREKLFF TGTGCCAGCAGTGGGGAGGGCAGGGAAAAACTGTTTTTT
TRBJ2-3 NA few TRBV29-1 CSGGETLEGNTQYF TGCAGCGGGGGGGAGACTCTTGAGGGGAATACGCAGTATTTT
TRBJ2-3 TRBD2 few TRBV12-3/TRBV12-4 CASSFRRRSGGSSTDTQYF TGTGCCAGCAGTTTTAGAAGACGGAGCGGGGGATCGAGCACAGATACGCAGTATTTT
TRBJ2-7 NA few TRBV7-2 CASSLERVAYEQYF TGTGCCAGCAGCTTAGAGCGGGTAGCCTACGAGCAGTACTTC
TRBJ1-2 NA NA TRBV4-2 CASSQNTVSNYGYTF TGTGCCAGCAGCCAGAACACCGTCTCAAACTATGGCTACACCTTC
TRBJ1-5 TRBD1 NA TRBV7-9 CASSLGRGQQPQHF TGTGCCAGCAGCCTCGGCCGGGGACAGCAGCCCCAGCATTTT
TRBJ1-4 TRBD1 NA TRBV4-2 CASSQTTGGTNEKLFF TGTGCCAGCAGCCAAACTACAGGGGGTACTAATGAAAAACTGTTTTTT
TRBJ2-7 NA few TRBV5-4 CASSPGSKAYEQYF TGTGCCAGCAGTCCCGGGAGTAAGGCCTACGAGCAGTACTTC
TRBJ2-5 NA NA TRBV3-1 CASSQVKETQYF TGTGCCAGCAGCCAAGTTAAAGAGACCCAGTACTTC
TRBJ2-7 TRBD1 NA TRBV2 CASNRFGGQGGDEQYF TGTGCCAGCAATAGGTTTGGGGGACAGGGGGGCGACGAGCAGTACTTC